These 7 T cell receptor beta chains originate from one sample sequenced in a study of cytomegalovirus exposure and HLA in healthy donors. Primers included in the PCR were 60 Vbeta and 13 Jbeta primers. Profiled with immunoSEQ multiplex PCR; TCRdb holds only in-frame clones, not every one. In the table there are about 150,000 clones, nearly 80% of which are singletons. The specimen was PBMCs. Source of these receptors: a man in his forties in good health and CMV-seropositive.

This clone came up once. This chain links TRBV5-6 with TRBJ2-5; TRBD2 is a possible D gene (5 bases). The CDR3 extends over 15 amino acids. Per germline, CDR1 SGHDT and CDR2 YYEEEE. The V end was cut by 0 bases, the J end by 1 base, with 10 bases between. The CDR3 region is CASSLGGNSQETQYF. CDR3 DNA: TGTGCCAGCAGCTTGGGAGGGAACTCCCAAGAGACCCAGTACTTC.

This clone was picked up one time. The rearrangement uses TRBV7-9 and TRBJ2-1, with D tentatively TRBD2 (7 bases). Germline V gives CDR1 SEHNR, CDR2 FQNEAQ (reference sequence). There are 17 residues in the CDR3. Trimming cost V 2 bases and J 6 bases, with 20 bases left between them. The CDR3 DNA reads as TGTGCCAGCAGCTTATCGGCTCAAGGGAGGGGGGTCAATGAGCAGTTCTTC. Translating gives CASSLSAQGRGVNEQFF. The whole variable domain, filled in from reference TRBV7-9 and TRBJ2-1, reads DTGVSQNPRHKITKRGQNVTFRCDPISEHNRLYWYRQTLGQGPEFLTYFQNEAQLEKSRLLSDRFSAERPKGSFSTLEIQRTEQGDSAMYLCASSLSAQGRGVNEQFFGPGTRLTVL.

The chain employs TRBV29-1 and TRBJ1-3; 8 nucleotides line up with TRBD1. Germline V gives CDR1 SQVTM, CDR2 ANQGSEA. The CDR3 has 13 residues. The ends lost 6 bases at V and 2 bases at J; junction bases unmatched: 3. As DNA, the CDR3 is TGCAGCGTGATGACAGGGGCTGGAAACACCATATATTTT. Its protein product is CSVMTGAGNTIYF.

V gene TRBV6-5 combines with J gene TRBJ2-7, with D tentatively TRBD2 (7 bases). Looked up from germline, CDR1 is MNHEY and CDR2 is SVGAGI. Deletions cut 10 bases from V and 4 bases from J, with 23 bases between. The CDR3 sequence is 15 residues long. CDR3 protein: CATSNSKGGIYEQYF. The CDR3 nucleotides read TGTGCCACGTCCAATTCCAAGGGGGGGATTTACGAGCAGTACTTC.

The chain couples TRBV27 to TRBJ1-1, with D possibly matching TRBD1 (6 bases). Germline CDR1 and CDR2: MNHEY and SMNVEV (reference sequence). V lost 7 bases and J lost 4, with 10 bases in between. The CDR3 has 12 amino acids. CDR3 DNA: TGTGCCAGCATCGGCAGGGGCACTGAAGCTTTCTTT. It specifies CASIGRGTEAFF.

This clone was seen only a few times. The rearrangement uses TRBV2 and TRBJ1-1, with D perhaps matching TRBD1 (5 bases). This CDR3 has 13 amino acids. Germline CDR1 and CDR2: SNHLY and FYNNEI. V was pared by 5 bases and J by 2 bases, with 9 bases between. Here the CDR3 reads CASSTDSNTEAFF. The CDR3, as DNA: TGTGCCAGCAGTACCGACAGTAACACTGAAGCTTTCTTT.

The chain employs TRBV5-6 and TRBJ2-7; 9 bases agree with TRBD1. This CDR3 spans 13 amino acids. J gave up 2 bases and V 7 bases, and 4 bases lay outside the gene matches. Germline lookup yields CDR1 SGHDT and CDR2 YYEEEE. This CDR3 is CASLRDRAYEQYF. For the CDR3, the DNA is TGTGCCAGCCTCCGGGACAGGGCCTACGAGCAGTACTTC.